The entry below gives a single T cell receptor beta chain sequence along with its context. What it binds is unknown. The data originate from a study of shared clonotypes between healthy human individuals. About the study: CD4 naive and CD4 memory each took three plates per donor, while CD8 naive took two and CD8 memory one. Study-level findings and limits: What naive subsets generally showed was a larger estimated richness than memory subsets showed. In a handful of donors, approximately 5% of naive CD4 clonotypes appeared in common.

TCRdb's copy holds only in-frame clones and misses some; the assay was immunoSEQ multiplex PCR. The sample lists about 2.4 million clones, 90% to 95% occurring once. The V end was cut by 0 bases, the J end by 0 bases, with 10 bases between. The CDR3 contains 16 residues. Germline V CDR1 and CDR2: LGHNA, YSLEER. V is TRBV4-3 and J is TRBJ2-3; no reliable D call. The sequenced sample was naive CD4+ T cells from PBMCs. Subset noted: CD45RA+ positively selected. This clonotype was obtained from a man aged 18 to 35 in good health. Some clones in this sample may be carry-over from other donors' samples. The CDR3 loop is CASSQDAATSTDTQYF. The DNA of the CDR3 is TGCGCCAGCAGCCAAGATGCGGCCACAAGCACAGATACGCAGTATTTT.